The entry below describes one TCR beta chain. There are a few counts of this clonotype. Which antigen it targets is not known. The record has no base qualities; no much larger clone is one base away. Set within a cohort of healthcare workers in London, UK, this nested case-control study involved weekly PCR testing of nasopharyngeal swabs along with blood sampling. Between 23 and 31 March 2020, the week of the UK lockdown, healthcare workers were enrolled and then followed up weekly for as long as 16 weeks. The sample belongs to a study of early T cells in non-severe SARS-CoV-2 infection (dated by TCRdb to 2020 to 2022). Concerning the study at large: Bulk RNA from unsorted whole blood was used for TCR sequencing, so alpha and beta chains could not be paired. General conclusions and limits of the study: VDJdb matching was skewed toward anti-spike CD8 responses and likely underestimated virus-specific expansions by missing private and CD4 specificities.

The library was built by means of 5' RACE. Data came from a NextSeq 500. Unique molecular identifiers were attached to individual cDNA molecules in the TCR library protocol so that sequencing error and PCR bias could be corrected. Sequencing covered both TCR alpha and beta chains, and within each sample the abundances of alpha and beta sequences were tightly co-correlated. In the original analysis: Decombinator V4 was used to annotate TCR sequences for V gene, J gene and CDR3. TCRs were defined as expanded if a significant change between any two time points was detected under a Poisson model with p below 0.0001. TCR abundances were normalised to the total number of TCRs sequenced per sample and were expressed as counts per million. MAIT TCRs were defined by TRAV1-2 paired with TRAJ12, TRAJ20 or TRAJ33, and iNKT TCRs by TRAV10 paired with TRAJ18. VDJdb, accessed 1 November 2021, was searched for CMV, EBV and SARS-CoV-2 annotated TCRs, with TCRs annotated for multiple antigens excluded. TCRdb reprocessed the public reads (quality trimming at Q25 with fastp, clone calling with MiXCR) and kept in-frame beta chains. Rows are combined by CDR3 protein, so each entry shows the most common genes and DNA. The V and J calls reflect TCRdb's pipeline rather than the authors' work. The table for this sample lists some 61,000 distinct CDR3 sequences; 13% of them were counted only once. About 8.6% of the sample is held by the ten biggest clonotypes.

Taken from cysteine to phenylalanine, the CDR3 has 14 residues. The sequence is cut down to CDR3 DNA, 42 bases in frame from base 1. The germline V gene supplies CDR1 MRHNA and CDR2 SNTAGT. At the junction V is shortened by 2 bases and J by 7 bases, with 12 bases in between. The sequence links TRBV6-4 to TRBJ2-4; perhaps TRBD2 is the D gene, with 6 bases matching. The sample consisted of whole blood. The TCR originated in an adult who was a healthcare worker with PCR-confirmed SARS-CoV-2 infection or an uninfected control (not recorded which). CDR3 protein: CASSDTGTGNIQYF. The DNA is as follows: TGTGCCAGCAGTGACACTGGGACTGGTAACATTCAGTACTTC.